The clone carrying this T cell receptor beta chain was counted between two and nine times. Researchers isolated at least 6 million PBMCs per sample. This entry is derived from a study of blood T cells in healthy people across ages. A second PCR of roughly 7 to 11 cycles used a sample-barcoded 5' primer and a J-beta primer mix. Each CDR3 protein gets one entry after TCRdb re-called the 5' RACE reads with MiXCR. The sample records 800,000 to 900,000 distinct CDR3 sequences, about 62% being singletons. Germline loops: CDR1 SQVTM, CDR2 ANQGSEA. V was clipped by 0 bases and J by 8 bases, with 12 bases between them. The CDR3 has 13 amino acids.

The clonotype comes from a young man in good health. Material: blood. The V call is TRBV29-1, the J call TRBJ2-3; TRBD1 might be the D (5 bases). In DNA form, the CDR3 reads TGCAGCGTTGAAGATCCTAGGGGCGGTACGCAGTATTTT. This encodes CSVEDPRGGTQYF.